The source of this TCR beta chain is a study of CD8 T cells in Susac syndrome. The authors negatively isolated CD8+ and CD4+ T cells and FACS-enriched TEMRA cells. Study-level points and caveats: The study found that Susac CD8+ clonal expansion peaked in TEMRA cells and active patients.

This CDR3 region has 14 residues. The ends were cut back, 6 bases at V and 1 base at J, with 12 bases in the middle. In germline, CDR1 is SNHLY, CDR2 FYNNEI. Random hexamers were used to reverse transcribe the RNA input (about 0.45 to 1 ug). TCRdb re-analysed the immunoSEQ multiplex PCR reads in MiXCR, keeping a single row per CDR3 protein. Here the sample spans nearly 110,000 distinct CDR3 sequences, roughly 95% being singletons. This clonotype appeared a single time. Its specificity is not known. This receptor was obtained from a human donor with Susac syndrome. Sequences were obtained from CD8+ T cells from PBMCs. This sequence joins TRBV2 and TRBJ1-1; D gene uncertain. The CDR3 region has the DNA TGTGCCAGCAGGTTGGATTCGGGGAACACTGAAGCTTTCTTT. Translating gives CASRLDSGNTEAFF.